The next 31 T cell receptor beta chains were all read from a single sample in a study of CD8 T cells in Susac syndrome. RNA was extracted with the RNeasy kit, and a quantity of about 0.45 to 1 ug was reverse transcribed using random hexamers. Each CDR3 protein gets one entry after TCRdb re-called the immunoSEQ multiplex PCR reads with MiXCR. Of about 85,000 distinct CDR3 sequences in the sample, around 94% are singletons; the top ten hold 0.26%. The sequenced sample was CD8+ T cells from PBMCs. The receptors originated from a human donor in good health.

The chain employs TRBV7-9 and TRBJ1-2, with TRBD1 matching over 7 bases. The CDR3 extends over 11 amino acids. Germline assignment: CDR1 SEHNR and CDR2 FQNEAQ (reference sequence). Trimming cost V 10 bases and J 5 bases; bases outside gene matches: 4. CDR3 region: CATGQAYGYTF. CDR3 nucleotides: TGTGCCACCGGACAGGCTTATGGCTACACCTTC.

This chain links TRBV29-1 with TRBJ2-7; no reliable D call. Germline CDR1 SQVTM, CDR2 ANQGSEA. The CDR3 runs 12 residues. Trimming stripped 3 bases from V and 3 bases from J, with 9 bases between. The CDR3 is CSVESHHYEQYF. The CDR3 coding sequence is TGCAGCGTTGAGAGCCATCACTACGAGCAGTACTTC.

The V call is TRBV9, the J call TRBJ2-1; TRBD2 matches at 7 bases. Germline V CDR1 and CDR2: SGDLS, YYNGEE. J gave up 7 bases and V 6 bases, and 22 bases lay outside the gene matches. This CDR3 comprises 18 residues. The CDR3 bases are TGTGCCAGCACCGAGTGGAGTACGGCGGGAGCCGTTCGGAATGAGCAGTTCTTC. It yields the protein CASTEWSTAGAVRNEQFF.

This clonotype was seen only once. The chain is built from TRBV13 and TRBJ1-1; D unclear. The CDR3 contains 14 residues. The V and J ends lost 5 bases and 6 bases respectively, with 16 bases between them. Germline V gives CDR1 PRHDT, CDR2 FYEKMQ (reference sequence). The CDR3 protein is CASSLGFGSPEAFF. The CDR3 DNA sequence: TGTGCCAGCAGCCTCGGGTTTGGCAGTCCTGAAGCTTTCTTT.

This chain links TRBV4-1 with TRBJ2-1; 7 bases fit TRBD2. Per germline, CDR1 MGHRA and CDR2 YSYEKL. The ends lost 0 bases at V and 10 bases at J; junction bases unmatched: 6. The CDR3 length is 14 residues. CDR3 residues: CASSQEWREYEQFF. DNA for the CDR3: TGCGCCAGCAGCCAAGAGTGGCGGGAGTACGAGCAGTTCTTC.

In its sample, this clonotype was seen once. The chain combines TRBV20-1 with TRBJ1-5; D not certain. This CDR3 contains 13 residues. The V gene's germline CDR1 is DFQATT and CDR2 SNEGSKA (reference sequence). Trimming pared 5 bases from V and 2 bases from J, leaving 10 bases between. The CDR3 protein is CSAGPGGNQPQHF. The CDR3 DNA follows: TGCAGTGCTGGACCGGGAGGCAATCAGCCCCAGCATTTT.

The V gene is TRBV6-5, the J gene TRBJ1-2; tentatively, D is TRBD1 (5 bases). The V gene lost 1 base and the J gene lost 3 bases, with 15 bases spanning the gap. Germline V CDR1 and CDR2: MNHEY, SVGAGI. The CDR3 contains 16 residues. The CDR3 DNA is TGTGCCAGCAGTTACTACGGGACTCCCCGGGACTATGGCTACACCTTC. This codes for CASSYYGTPRDYGYTF.

The CDR3 coding sequence is TGTGCCAGCAGACTCGACTTGGGACTAGCGGGAGAGCCAGATACGCAGTATTTT. Protein sequence: CASRLDLGLAGEPDTQYF. The rearrangement uses TRBV6-2 or TRBV6-3 and TRBJ2-3, with TRBD2 identical over 14 bases. The V gene's germline CDR1 is MNHEY and CDR2 SVGEGT. This CDR3 is built from 18 residues. The V and J ends lost 6 bases and 4 bases, in that order; junction bases with no gene match: 12.

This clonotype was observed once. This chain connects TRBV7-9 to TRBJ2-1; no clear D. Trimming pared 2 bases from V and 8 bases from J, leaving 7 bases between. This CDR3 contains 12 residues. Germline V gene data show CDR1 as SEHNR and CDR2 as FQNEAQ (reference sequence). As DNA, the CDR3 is TGTGCCAGCAGCTTAATCCGAGATGAGCAGTTCTTC. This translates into CASSLIRDEQFF.

CDR3 sequence: CASSPRGSGRQLYNEQFF. The CDR3 nucleotides read TGTGCCAGCAGCCCCCGGGGTAGCGGGAGACAACTCTACAATGAGCAGTTCTTC. The rearrangement links TRBV7-8 to TRBJ2-1, with 9 bases aligning to TRBD2. J lost 3 bases, V lost 5 bases, and 14 bases had no gene match. The CDR3 is 18 amino acids. Germline CDR1 is SGHVS and CDR2 is FQNEAQ.

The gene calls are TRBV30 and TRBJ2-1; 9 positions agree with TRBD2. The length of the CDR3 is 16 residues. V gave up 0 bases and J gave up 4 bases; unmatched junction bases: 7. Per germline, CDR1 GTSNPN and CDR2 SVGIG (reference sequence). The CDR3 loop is CAWSVHSSGVYNEQFF. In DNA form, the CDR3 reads TGTGCCTGGAGTGTCCACTCTAGCGGGGTATACAATGAGCAGTTCTTC.

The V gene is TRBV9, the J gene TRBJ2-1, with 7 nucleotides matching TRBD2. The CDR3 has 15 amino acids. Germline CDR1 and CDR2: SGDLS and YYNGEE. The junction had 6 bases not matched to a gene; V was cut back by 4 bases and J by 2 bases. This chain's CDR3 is CASSTGTNTYNEQFF. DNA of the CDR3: TGTGCCAGCAGCACTGGGACTAACACCTACAATGAGCAGTTCTTC.

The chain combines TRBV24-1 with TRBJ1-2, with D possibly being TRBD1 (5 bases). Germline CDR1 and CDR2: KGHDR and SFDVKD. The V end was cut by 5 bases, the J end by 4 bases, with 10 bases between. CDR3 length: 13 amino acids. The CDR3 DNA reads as TGTGCCACCAGTGTAGGGGCGGGCTATGGCTACACCTTC. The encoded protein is CATSVGAGYGYTF.

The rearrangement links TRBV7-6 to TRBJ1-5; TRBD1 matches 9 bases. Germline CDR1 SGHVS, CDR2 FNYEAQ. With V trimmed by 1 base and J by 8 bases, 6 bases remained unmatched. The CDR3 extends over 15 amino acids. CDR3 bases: TGTGCCAGCAGCTTAGGGACAGGGGATAGGGAGCCCCAGCATTTT. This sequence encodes CASSLGTGDREPQHF.

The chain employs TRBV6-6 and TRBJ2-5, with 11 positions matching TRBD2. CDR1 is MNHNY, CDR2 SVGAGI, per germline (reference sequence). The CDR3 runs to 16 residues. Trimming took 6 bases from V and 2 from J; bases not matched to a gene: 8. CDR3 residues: CASSSGTSGPQETQYF. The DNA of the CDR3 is TGTGCCAGCAGCTCCGGGACTAGCGGACCTCAAGAGACCCAGTACTTC.

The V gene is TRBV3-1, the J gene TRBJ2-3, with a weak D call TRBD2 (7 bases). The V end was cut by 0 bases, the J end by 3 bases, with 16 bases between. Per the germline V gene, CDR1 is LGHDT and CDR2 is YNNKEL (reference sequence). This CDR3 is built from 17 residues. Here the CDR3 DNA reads TGTGCCAGCAGCCAAGATCGGGGGGCCAGCAGAACAGATACGCAGTATTTT. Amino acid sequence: CASSQDRGASRTDTQYF.

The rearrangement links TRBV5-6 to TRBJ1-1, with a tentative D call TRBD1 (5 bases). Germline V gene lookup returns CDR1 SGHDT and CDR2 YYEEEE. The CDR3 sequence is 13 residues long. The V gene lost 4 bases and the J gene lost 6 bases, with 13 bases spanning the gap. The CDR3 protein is CASSGTGNPEAFF. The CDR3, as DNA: TGTGCCAGCAGCGGCACAGGTAACCCTGAAGCTTTCTTT.

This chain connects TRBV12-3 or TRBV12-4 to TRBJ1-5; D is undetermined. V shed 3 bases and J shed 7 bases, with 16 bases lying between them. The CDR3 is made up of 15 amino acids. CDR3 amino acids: CASSFLPGPAQPQHF. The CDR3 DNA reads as TGTGCCAGCAGTTTTCTCCCCGGGCCGGCGCAGCCCCAGCATTTT.

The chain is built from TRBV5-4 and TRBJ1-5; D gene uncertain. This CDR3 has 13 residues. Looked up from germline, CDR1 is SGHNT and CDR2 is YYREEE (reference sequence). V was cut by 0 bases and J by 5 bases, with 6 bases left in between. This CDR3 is CASSLGADQPQHF. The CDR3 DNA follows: TGTGCCAGCAGCTTGGGGGCAGATCAGCCCCAGCATTTT.

CDR3 sequence: CASSFASGGNEQFF. The CDR3 DNA reads as TGTGCCAGCAGCTTCGCTAGCGGGGGCAATGAGCAGTTCTTC. J is TRBJ2-1 and V is TRBV7-6; 10 nucleotides match TRBD2. Losses at the gene ends were 3 bases for V and 6 bases for J; bases not matched to a gene: 2. Per the germline V gene, CDR1 is SGHVS and CDR2 is FNYEAQ. This CDR3 is 14 amino acids long.

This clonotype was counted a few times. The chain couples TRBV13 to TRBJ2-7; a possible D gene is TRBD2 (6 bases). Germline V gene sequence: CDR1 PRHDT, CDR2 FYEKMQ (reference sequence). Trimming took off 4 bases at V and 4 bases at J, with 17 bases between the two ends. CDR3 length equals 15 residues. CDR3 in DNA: TGTGCCAGCAGCTCCGGGACGGGGGTCGAATACGAGCAGTACGTC. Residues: CASSSGTGVEYEQYV.

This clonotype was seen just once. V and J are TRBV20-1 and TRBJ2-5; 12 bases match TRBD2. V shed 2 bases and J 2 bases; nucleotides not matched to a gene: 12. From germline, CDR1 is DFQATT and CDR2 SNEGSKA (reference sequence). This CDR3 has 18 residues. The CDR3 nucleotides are TGCAGTGCTAGACTTCCGGGACTAGCGGGCGTAGTGCAAGAGACCCAGTACTTC. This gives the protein CSARLPGLAGVVQETQYF.

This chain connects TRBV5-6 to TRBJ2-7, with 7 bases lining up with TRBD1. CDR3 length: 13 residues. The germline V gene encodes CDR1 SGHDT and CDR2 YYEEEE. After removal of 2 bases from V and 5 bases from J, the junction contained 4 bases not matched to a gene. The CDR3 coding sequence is TGTGCCAGCAGCTTAACAGGGGTGGACGAGCAGTACTTC. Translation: CASSLTGVDEQYF.

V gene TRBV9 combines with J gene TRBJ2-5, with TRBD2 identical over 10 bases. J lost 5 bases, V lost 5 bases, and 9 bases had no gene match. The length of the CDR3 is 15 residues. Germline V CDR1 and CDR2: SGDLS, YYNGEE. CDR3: CASSSRAGGPETQYF. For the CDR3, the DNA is TGTGCCAGCAGTTCTCGAGCGGGAGGGCCGGAGACCCAGTACTTC.

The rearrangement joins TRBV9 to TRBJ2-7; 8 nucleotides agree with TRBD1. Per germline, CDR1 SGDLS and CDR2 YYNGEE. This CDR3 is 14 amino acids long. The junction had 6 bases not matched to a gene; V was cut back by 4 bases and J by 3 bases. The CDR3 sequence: CASSPRTGNYEQYF. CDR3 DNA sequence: TGTGCCAGCAGCCCCCGGACAGGGAACTACGAGCAGTACTTC.

The CDR3 sequence is CASSIQGARGYTF. DNA of the CDR3: TGTGCCAGTAGTATACAGGGGGCTCGGGGCTACACCTTC. The chain uses TRBV19 and TRBJ1-2; TRBD1 matches 8 bases. V lost 2 bases to trimming and J lost 8 bases; unmatched junction nucleotides: 4. The CDR3 consists of 13 residues. CDR1 and CDR2 (germline): LNHDA, SQIVND (reference sequence).

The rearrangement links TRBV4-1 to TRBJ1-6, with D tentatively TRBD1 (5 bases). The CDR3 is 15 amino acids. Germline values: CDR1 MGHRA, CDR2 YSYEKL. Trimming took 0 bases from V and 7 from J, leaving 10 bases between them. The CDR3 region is CASSQEPGQNSPLHF. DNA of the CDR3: TGCGCCAGCAGCCAAGAGCCGGGGCAGAATTCACCCCTCCACTTT.

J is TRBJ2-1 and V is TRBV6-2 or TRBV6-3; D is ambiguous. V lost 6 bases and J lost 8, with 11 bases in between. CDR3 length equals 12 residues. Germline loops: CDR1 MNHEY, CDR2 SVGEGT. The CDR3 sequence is CASSLTEDEQFF. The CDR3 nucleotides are TGTGCCAGCAGCTTGACTGAGGATGAGCAGTTCTTC.

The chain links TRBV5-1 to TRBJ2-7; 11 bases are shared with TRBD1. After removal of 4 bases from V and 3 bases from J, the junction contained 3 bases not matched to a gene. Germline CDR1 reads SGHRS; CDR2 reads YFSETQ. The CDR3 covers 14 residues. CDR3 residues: CASSPGTGGYEQYV. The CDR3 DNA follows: TGCGCCAGCAGCCCCGGGACAGGGGGCTACGAGCAGTACGTC.

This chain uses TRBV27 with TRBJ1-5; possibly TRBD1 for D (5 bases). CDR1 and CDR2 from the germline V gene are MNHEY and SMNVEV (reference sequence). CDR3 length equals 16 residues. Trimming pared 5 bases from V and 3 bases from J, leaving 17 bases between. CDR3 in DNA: TGTGCCAGCAGTAGGAAGGGGTATGAGGACAATCAGCCCCAGCATTTT. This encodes CASSRKGYEDNQPQHF.

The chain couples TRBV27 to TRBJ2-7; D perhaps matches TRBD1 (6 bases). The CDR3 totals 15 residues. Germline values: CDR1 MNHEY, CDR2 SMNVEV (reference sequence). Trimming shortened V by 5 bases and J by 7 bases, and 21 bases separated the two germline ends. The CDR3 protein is CASSDGTQRAREQYF. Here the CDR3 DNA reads TGTGCCAGCAGTGACGGGACACAAAGGGCGAGGGAGCAGTACTTC.